This T cell receptor (beta chain) was sequenced during a study of T-cell reconstitution after alpha-beta-depleted transplantation in children. Study-level results: Elevated TCRbeta diversity at day 60 was traced, in some patients, to surviving recipient T cells and thymic progenitors.

Unique molecular identifiers were incorporated into the prepared TCRbeta library. TCRdb redid the calling of the PCR reads with MiXCR, one entry per CDR3 protein. The sample records about 290,000 distinct CDR3 sequences, around 9.1% being singletons. In the case of this clonotype: The antigen remains undetermined.

V lost 1 base and J lost 5; bases outside the gene matches: 11. Germline CDR1 reads SGHDN; CDR2 reads FVKESK. CDR3 length: 18 residues. This receptor was identified in a boy in the first two years of life with acute myeloid leukemia, due to receive a stem cell transplant. The chain combines TRBV14 with TRBJ2-2; 9 nucleotides agree with TRBD2. The starting material was PBMCs, obtained before TCRalphabeta/CD19-depleted stem cell transplant. The CDR3 DNA reads TGTGCCAGCAGCCAAGGGACTAGCGCGAGGTTGGGGACCGGGGAGCTGTTTTTT. Its translation is CASSQGTSARLGTGELFF.